This T cell receptor (beta chain) was identified in a study of Graves' ophthalmopathy and Graves' hyperthyroidism. In germline, CDR1 is MNHEY, CDR2 SVGAGI. V was clipped by 7 bases and J by 6 bases, with 12 bases between them. This CDR3 comprises 12 residues. TCR beta CDR3 regions were amplified from RNA transcripts. In the first round, RT-PCR was carried out with HTBI primers, and a multiplex PCR formed the second round. TCRdb re-called the multiplex PCR reads through MiXCR, storing one row per CDR3 protein. The top ten clones hold roughly 4% of a sample with about 500,000 distinct CDR3 sequences, about 35% of them seen once. In the case of this clonotype: Its antigen is not known.

Study conclusions and caveats: Clonotypes were expanded in thyroid at above 0.001 frequency, and most also appeared in blood. Ophthalmopathy progression prediction by the model yielded a sensitivity of 60% to 71% and a specificity of approximately 77%.

The chain joins TRBV6-5 to TRBJ1-2; possibly TRBD1 for D (5 bases). This sequence originates from an adult man with Graves' hyperthyroidism. Material: peripheral blood or thyroid tissue (not recorded which). The CDR3 protein is CASKDRGHGYTF. CDR3 in DNA: TGTGCCAGCAAGGATAGGGGACATGGCTACACCTTC.